This T cell receptor (beta chain) was captured in a study of blood T cell repertoires in COVID-19. Study background: Specimens from acute and convalescent COVID-19 originated in the United States, Italy and Spain. T cells, B-cell-depleted T cells, or PBMCs provided the cDNA or gDNA that served as material.

Methods used by the authors: Amplifying reference gene primers gave estimates of nucleated cell counts. The assay was immunoSEQ multiplex PCR, and TCRdb's table has in-frame clones only and misses some. V and J calls and clone size follow that table, whereas D and trimming were derived from the DNA. This sample has 55,000 to 70,000 clones; more than 75% occur once, and the top ten carry 6.6%. A few counts support this clone. This CDR3 has 14 residues. The genes are TRBV21-1 and TRBJ1-2. TRBV21-1 is classified as a pseudogene. The sequence was collected from a man aged 55 to 70 with acute or convalescent COVID-19. Sample: peripheral blood. The CDR3 DNA is TGTGCCAGCAGCGGCGGGGGGCCTAACTATGGCTACACCTTC. It specifies CASSGGGPNYGYTF.